A selection of T cell receptor beta chains follows, all from one sample in a study of blood T cell repertoires in COVID-19. The method was immunoSEQ multiplex PCR; TCRdb's version includes in-frame clones alone and lacks a portion of them. The sample contains some 350,000 clones, 88% of which appear only once. Sample: peripheral blood. These receptors originate from a woman between 65 and 79 years old with COVID-19, enrolled during active disease. CDR3s include the opening cysteine and the closing phenylalanine or tryptophan. The order of the fields is D gene, J gene, clone size, V gene, CDR3 protein, CDR3 DNA. The D gene is left open where the match is weak. For some rows the clone size is stated as once, few or many, or as a class when expanded; others skip it.

d_call: TRBD1
j_call: TRBJ1-3
clone_size: -
v_call: TRBV10-2
cdr3_aa: CATGDRSSGNTIYF
cdr3_nt: TGCGCCACCGGGGACAGGAGCTCTGGAAACACCATATATTTT

d_call: -
j_call: TRBJ1-2
clone_size: -
v_call: TRBV5-6
cdr3_aa: CASSPRGRGLYGYTF
cdr3_nt: TGTGCCAGCAGCCCCCGGGGCAGGGGCTTGTATGGCTACACCTTC

d_call: -
j_call: TRBJ1-2
clone_size: -
v_call: TRBV7-9
cdr3_aa: CASSQKGDGIGGYTF
cdr3_nt: TGTGCCAGCAGCCAAAAAGGCGACGGGATAGGGGGCTACACCTTC

d_call: -
j_call: TRBJ2-1
clone_size: -
v_call: TRBV6-2/TRBV6-3
cdr3_aa: CASSSLEGVPDYNEQFF
cdr3_nt: TGTGCCAGCAGTTCCCTCGAGGGGGTCCCTGATTACAATGAGCAGTTCTTC

d_call: -
j_call: TRBJ2-5
clone_size: -
v_call: TRBV6-1
cdr3_aa: CASSELEGTETQYF
cdr3_nt: TGTGCCAGCAGTGAATTAGAGGGTACGGAGACCCAGTACTTC

d_call: -
j_call: TRBJ1-1
clone_size: -
v_call: TRBV5-8
cdr3_aa: CASSLALTEAFF
cdr3_nt: TGTGCCAGCAGCTTGGCCTTGACTGAAGCTTTCTTT

d_call: TRBD1
j_call: TRBJ1-2
clone_size: -
v_call: TRBV11-2
cdr3_aa: CASSLAPDRVNYGYTF
cdr3_nt: TGTGCCAGCAGCTTAGCCCCGGACAGGGTGAACTATGGCTACACCTTC

d_call: TRBD2
j_call: TRBJ2-3
clone_size: -
v_call: TRBV30
cdr3_aa: CAWSVRWGLASTDTQYF
cdr3_nt: TGTGCCTGGAGTGTACGTTGGGGACTAGCTAGCACAGATACGCAGTATTTT

d_call: -
j_call: TRBJ2-7
clone_size: once
v_call: TRBV4-3
cdr3_aa: CASSQETGRFYEQYF
cdr3_nt: TGCGCCAGCAGCCAAGAAACAGGGAGATTCTACGAGCAGTACTTC

d_call: TRBD2
j_call: TRBJ2-2
clone_size: -
v_call: TRBV10-3
cdr3_aa: CAISESRGGTGELFF
cdr3_nt: TGTGCCATCAGTGAGTCGCGGGGGGGCACCGGGGAGCTGTTTTTT

d_call: TRBD1
j_call: TRBJ2-5
clone_size: once
v_call: TRBV4-1
cdr3_aa: CASSQDRWDRGSQETQYF
cdr3_nt: TGCGCCAGCAGCCAAGATAGGTGGGACAGGGGGTCCCAAGAGACCCAGTACTTC

d_call: -
j_call: TRBJ1-3
clone_size: -
v_call: TRBV5-1
cdr3_aa: CASSFEGNTIYF
cdr3_nt: TGCGCCAGCAGCTTCGAGGGCAACACCATATATTTT

d_call: TRBD2
j_call: TRBJ2-1
clone_size: -
v_call: TRBV24-1
cdr3_aa: CATSESLVGGVYNEQFF
cdr3_nt: TGTGCCACCAGTGAATCACTGGTGGGGGGGGTCTACAATGAGCAGTTCTTC

d_call: TRBD2
j_call: TRBJ2-3
clone_size: -
v_call: TRBV5-1
cdr3_aa: CASSLGGGSPDTQYF
cdr3_nt: TGCGCCAGCAGCTTGGGCGGGGGTTCACCAGATACGCAGTATTTT

d_call: -
j_call: TRBJ1-5
clone_size: -
v_call: TRBV5-5
cdr3_aa: CASSATGSQPQHF
cdr3_nt: TGTGCCAGCAGCGCCACAGGTTCCCAGCCCCAGCATTTT

d_call: TRBD1
j_call: TRBJ1-1
clone_size: -
v_call: TRBV11-2
cdr3_aa: CASSFRGRNTEAFF
cdr3_nt: TGTGCCAGCAGCTTCAGGGGGCGGAACACTGAAGCTTTCTTT

d_call: -
j_call: TRBJ1-1
clone_size: few
v_call: TRBV12-5
cdr3_aa: CASASQGQGTEAFF
cdr3_nt: TGTGCTAGTGCGTCCCAGGGGCAGGGCACTGAAGCTTTCTTT

d_call: -
j_call: TRBJ1-2
clone_size: -
v_call: TRBV12-3/TRBV12-4
cdr3_aa: CASSSLRAYGYTF
cdr3_nt: TGTGCCAGCAGTTCGTTAAGAGCCTATGGCTACACCTTC

d_call: TRBD2
j_call: TRBJ2-5
clone_size: -
v_call: TRBV7-2
cdr3_aa: CASSFTLAGPGETQYF
cdr3_nt: TGTGCCAGCAGCTTCACACTAGCGGGGCCAGGGGAGACCCAGTACTTC

d_call: -
j_call: TRBJ1-5
clone_size: once
v_call: TRBV6-5
cdr3_aa: CASSISGENQPQHF
cdr3_nt: TGTGCCAGCAGTATCTCGGGGGAAAATCAGCCCCAGCATTTT

d_call: TRBD1
j_call: TRBJ1-1
clone_size: -
v_call: TRBV5-1
cdr3_aa: CASSRDSTGGPLPTEAFF
cdr3_nt: TGCGCCAGCAGCCGTGATAGTACAGGGGGGCCTCTCCCCACTGAAGCTTTCTTT

d_call: TRBD1
j_call: TRBJ1-5
clone_size: few
v_call: TRBV9
cdr3_aa: CASSATGTSKPQHF
cdr3_nt: TGTGCCAGCAGCGCGACAGGGACAAGTAAGCCCCAGCATTTT

d_call: -
j_call: TRBJ2-3
clone_size: -
v_call: TRBV5-1
cdr3_aa: CASSLEQGGDTQYF
cdr3_nt: TGCGCCAGCAGCTTGGAACAGGGTGGAGATACGCAGTATTTT

d_call: -
j_call: TRBJ1-1
clone_size: -
v_call: TRBV6-6
cdr3_aa: CASTNGGYTEAFF
cdr3_nt: TGTGCCAGCACCAACGGGGGGTACACTGAAGCTTTCTTT

d_call: -
j_call: TRBJ2-7
clone_size: -
v_call: TRBV2
cdr3_aa: CASSDSGVSYEQYF
cdr3_nt: TGTGCCAGCAGTGACTCCGGGGTCTCCTACGAGCAGTACTTC

d_call: -
j_call: TRBJ1-2
clone_size: -
v_call: TRBV5-1
cdr3_aa: CASSPPGRGYGYTF
cdr3_nt: TGCGCCAGCAGCCCCCCCGGACGGGGCTATGGCTACACCTTC

d_call: -
j_call: TRBJ2-1
clone_size: -
v_call: TRBV6-5
cdr3_aa: CASSIKGGGNNEQFF
cdr3_nt: TGTGCCAGCAGCATTAAAGGGGGGGGCAACAATGAGCAGTTCTTC

d_call: -
j_call: TRBJ2-5
clone_size: -
v_call: TRBV18
cdr3_aa: CASSQERGAESLKETQYF
cdr3_nt: TGTGCCAGCTCACAGGAACGGGGGGCCGAGTCCCTGAAAGAGACCCAGTACTTC

d_call: TRBD1
j_call: TRBJ1-2
clone_size: -
v_call: TRBV3-1/TRBV3-2
cdr3_aa: CASRQGGGYTF
cdr3_nt: TGTGCCAGCAGGCAGGGGGGTGGCTACACCTTC